This T cell receptor beta chain is from a study of CD8 T cells in ankylosing spondylitis. The ends lost 6 bases at V and 9 bases at J; junction bases unmatched: 14. The CDR3 loop spans 14 amino acids. Germline CDR1 and CDR2: MNHEY and SVGEGT. Study-wide results and caveats: The study looked at matched synovial fluid samples from ankylosing spondylitis patients. Disease-linked clones were reported to be significantly enriched there. A TCR beta motif of about eight highly homologous variants appeared characteristic of ankylosing spondylitis blood.

The authors made TCR beta libraries by quantitative 5'-RACE with molecular barcodes. TCRdb reprocessed the 5' RACE reads via MiXCR and lists one record per CDR3 protein. This table holds around 230,000 distinct CDR3 sequences, approximately 9% found once. This clonotype was observed at least ten times. The antigen is unknown. This TCR came from a male donor with ankylosing spondylitis or in good health (not recorded which). Sequences were obtained from blood, either unsorted or a sorted T cell fraction (not recorded which). The rearrangement joins TRBV6-2 or TRBV6-3 to TRBJ2-7; 7 positions agree with TRBD1. The CDR3 DNA reads as TGTGCCAGCAGCCCACTCGAGACAGGGACCGGGCAGTACTTC. The encoded protein is CASSPLETGTGQYF.